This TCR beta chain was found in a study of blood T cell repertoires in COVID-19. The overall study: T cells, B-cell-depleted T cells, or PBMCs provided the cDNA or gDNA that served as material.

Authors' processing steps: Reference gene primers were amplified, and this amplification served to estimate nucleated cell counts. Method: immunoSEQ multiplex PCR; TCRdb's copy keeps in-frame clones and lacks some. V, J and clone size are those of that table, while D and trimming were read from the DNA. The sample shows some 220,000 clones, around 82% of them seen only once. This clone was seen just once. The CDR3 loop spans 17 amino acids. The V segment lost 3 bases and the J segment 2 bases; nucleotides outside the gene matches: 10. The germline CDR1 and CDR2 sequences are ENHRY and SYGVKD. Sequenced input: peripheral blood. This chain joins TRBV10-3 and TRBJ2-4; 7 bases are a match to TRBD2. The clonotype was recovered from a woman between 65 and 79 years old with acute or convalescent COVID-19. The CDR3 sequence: CAISESLGGGSKNIQYF. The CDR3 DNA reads TGTGCCATCAGTGAATCATTGGGGGGGGGATCCAAAAACATTCAGTACTTC.